The 10 T cell receptor beta chains reported below all come from one sample, sequenced in a study of human thymus T cells. TCRdb keeps only in-frame clones here, not all; method: immunoSEQ multiplex PCR. The table records under 95,000 clones, roughly 96% of them present only once. Resections obtained during corrective heart surgery supplied the thymus tissue. Sequencing was done on a sample of thymus tissue. These receptors were taken from a girl under three years old with a congenital heart defect but otherwise immunologically healthy.

The chain is built from TRBV28 and TRBJ1-1; D call uncertain. The CDR3 runs to 16 residues. The germline V gene encodes CDR1 MDHEN and CDR2 SYDVKM. Trimming took 0 bases from V and 4 from J, leaving 15 bases between them. The CDR3 DNA sequence: TGTGCCAGCAGTTTATGTTGGGATAACAAGGGCACTGAAGCTTTCTTT. As protein: CASSLCWDNKGTEAFF.

The CDR3 is CASSELGHHKVSNQPQHF. In nucleotides, the CDR3 is TGTGCCAGCAGTGAATTGGGACACCACAAGGTTAGCAATCAGCCCCAGCATTTT. V and J are TRBV6-1 and TRBJ1-5; D perhaps matches TRBD1 (6 bases). V gave up 2 bases and J gave up 0 bases, with 17 bases separating them. Germline loops: CDR1 MNHNS, CDR2 SASEGT. The CDR3 covers 18 residues.

The V gene is TRBV10-3, the J gene TRBJ2-5; D possibly corresponds to TRBD2 (6 bases). Trimming removed 4 bases from V and 5 bases from J, with 11 bases in between. Germline V gives CDR1 ENHRY, CDR2 SYGVKD. This CDR3 contains 13 residues. The CDR3 reads CAISVRGWETQYF. CDR3 coding DNA: TGTGCCATCAGTGTTCGGGGGTGGGAGACCCAGTACTTC.

This clone has only one observation. V and J are TRBV9 and TRBJ2-3; the D gene is possibly TRBD1 (5 bases). Germline loops: CDR1 SGDLS, CDR2 YYNGEE. This CDR3 comprises 16 residues. V dropped 4 bases and J dropped 0 bases, with 15 bases sitting between them. The CDR3 nucleotides read TGTGCCAGCAGCCCTCAGGGTGGGGTTAGCACAGATACGCAGTATTTT. Translation gives CASSPQGGVSTDTQYF.

The J gene is TRBJ1-2, the V gene TRBV19; 9 nucleotides agree with TRBD1. This CDR3 has 14 amino acids. The V gene's germline CDR1 is LNHDA and CDR2 SQIVND (reference sequence). V lost 6 bases, J lost 8 bases, and 10 bases stayed unmatched. The CDR3 loop reads CASSKTRDRDGYTF. The DNA of the CDR3 is TGTGCCAGTAGCAAAACCCGGGACAGGGACGGCTACACCTTC.

V is TRBV27 and J is TRBJ1-6; 7 nucleotides line up with TRBD1. The CDR3 loop spans 15 amino acids. Trimming removed 2 bases from V and 5 bases from J; junction bases left unmatched: 3. CDR1 MNHEY and CDR2 SMNVEV come from the germline V gene (reference sequence). DNA of the CDR3: TGTGCCAGCAGTTTAGCAGGGGGGAATAATTCACCCCTCCACTTT. It is translated as CASSLAGGNNSPLHF.

Only a few counts were recorded for this clone. The rearrangement joins TRBV10-2 to TRBJ1-1; 7 bases match TRBD1. The CDR3 runs to 14 residues. Unmatched junction bases numbered 4, after V lost 5 bases and J lost 1 base. Germline V gives CDR1 WSHSY, CDR2 SAAADI. CDR3 region: CASSQDRENTEAFF. The CDR3 DNA sequence: TGCGCCAGCAGTCAAGACAGGGAGAACACTGAAGCTTTCTTT.

V and J are TRBV10-3 and TRBJ1-1; D may be TRBD1 (5 bases). This CDR3 has 17 residues. The V and J ends lost 2 bases and 1 base respectively, with 17 bases between them. Looked up from germline, CDR1 is ENHRY and CDR2 is SYGVKD. CDR3 coding DNA: TGTGCCATCAGTGAGACTACGGGGGGGTCGGGGAACACTGAAGCTTTCTTT. Amino acid sequence: CAISETTGGSGNTEAFF.

The J gene is TRBJ1-1, the V gene TRBV19, with 7 bases fitting TRBD1. The V gene's germline CDR1 is LNHDA and CDR2 SQIVND (reference sequence). The CDR3 consists of 16 residues. Unmatched junction bases numbered 6, after V lost 1 base and J lost 1 base. For the CDR3, the DNA is TGTGCCAGTAGTATAGTAGGACAGGCTTCGAACACTGAAGCTTTCTTT. Its protein product is CASSIVGQASNTEAFF.

The J gene is TRBJ2-1, the V gene TRBV4-1, with TRBD2 matching 7 bases. CDR3 size: 14 residues. Germline-derived CDR1 and CDR2 are MGHRA and YSYEKL. Trimming at V came to 4 bases and at J to 8 bases, leaving 8 bases not matched to a gene. DNA for the CDR3: TGCGCCAGCAGCCCAACGACTAGCCCCGATGAGCAGTTCTTC. Its protein product is CASSPTTSPDEQFF.